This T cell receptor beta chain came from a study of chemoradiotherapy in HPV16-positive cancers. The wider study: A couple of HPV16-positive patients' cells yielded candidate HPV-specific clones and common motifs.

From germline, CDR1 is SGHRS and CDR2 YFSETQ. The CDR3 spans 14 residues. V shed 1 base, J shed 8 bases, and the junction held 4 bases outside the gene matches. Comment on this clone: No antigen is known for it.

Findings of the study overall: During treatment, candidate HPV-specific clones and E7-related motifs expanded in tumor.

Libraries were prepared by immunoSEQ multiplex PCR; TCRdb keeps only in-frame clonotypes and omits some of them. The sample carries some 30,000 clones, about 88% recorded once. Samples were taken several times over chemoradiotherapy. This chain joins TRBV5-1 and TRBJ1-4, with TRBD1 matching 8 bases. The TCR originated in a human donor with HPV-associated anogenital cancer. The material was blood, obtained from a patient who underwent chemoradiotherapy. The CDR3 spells CASSLMSGGEKLFF. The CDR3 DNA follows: TGCGCCAGCAGCTTGATGTCAGGGGGCGAAAAACTGTTTTTT.